The clone carrying this TCR beta chain was picked up a small number of times. Its antigen is not identified. TCRdb re-called the reads through MiXCR, storing one row per CDR3 protein. Here the sample spans hundreds of thousands of distinct CDR3 sequences, almost 30% being singletons. The sample originates from a study of T cell repertoires in cytomegalovirus infection. The length of the CDR3 is 16 residues. Trimming cost V 1 base and J 6 bases; bases outside gene matches: 9. The V gene's germline CDR1 is SEHNR and CDR2 FQNEAQ (reference sequence). Study-wide results and caveats: Identification of carriers of CMV plus the relevant HLA was achieved through cumulative public TCR beta family frequency.

Material: cultured PBMCs, obtained from culture after CMV antigen stimulation. V gene TRBV7-9 combines with J gene TRBJ2-3; 8 bases map to TRBD1. This clonotype was sampled from a human donor in good health (CMV status not recorded). Some clones in this sample may be carry-over from other donors' samples. The CDR3 sequence: CASSLVRDRSTDTQYF. As DNA, the CDR3 is TGTGCCAGCAGCTTAGTCCGGGACAGGTCTACTGATACGCAGTATTTT.